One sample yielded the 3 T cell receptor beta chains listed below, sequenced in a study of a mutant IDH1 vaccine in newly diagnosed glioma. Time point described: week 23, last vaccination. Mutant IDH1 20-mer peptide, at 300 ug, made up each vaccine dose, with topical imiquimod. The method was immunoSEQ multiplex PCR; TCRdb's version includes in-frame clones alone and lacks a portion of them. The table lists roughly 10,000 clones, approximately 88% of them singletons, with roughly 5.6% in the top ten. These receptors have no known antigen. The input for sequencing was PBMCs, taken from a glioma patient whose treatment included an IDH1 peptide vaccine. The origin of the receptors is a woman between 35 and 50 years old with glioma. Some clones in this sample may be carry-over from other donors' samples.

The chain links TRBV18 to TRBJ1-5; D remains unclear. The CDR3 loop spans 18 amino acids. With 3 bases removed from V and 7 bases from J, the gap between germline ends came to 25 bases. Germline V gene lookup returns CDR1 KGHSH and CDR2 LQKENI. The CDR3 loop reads CASSPIPGSGGLGQPQHF. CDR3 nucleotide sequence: TGTGCCAGCTCACCTATCCCTGGCAGCGGCGGTCTCGGACAGCCCCAGCATTTT. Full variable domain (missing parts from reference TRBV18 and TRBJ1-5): NAGVMQNPRHLVRRRGQEARLRCSPMKGHSHVYWYRQLPEEGLKFMVYLQKENIIDESGMPKERFSAEFPKEGPSILRIQQVVRGDSAAYFCASSPIPGSGGLGQPQHFGDGTRLSIL.

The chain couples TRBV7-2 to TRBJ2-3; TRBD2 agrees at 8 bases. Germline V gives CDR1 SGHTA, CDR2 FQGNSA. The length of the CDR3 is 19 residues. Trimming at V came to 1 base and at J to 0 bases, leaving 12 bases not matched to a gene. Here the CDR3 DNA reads TGTGCCAGCAGCTTAGAGGGGCTGCGGGGGGCCGGGAGCACAGATACGCAGTATTTT. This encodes CASSLEGLRGAGSTDTQYF.

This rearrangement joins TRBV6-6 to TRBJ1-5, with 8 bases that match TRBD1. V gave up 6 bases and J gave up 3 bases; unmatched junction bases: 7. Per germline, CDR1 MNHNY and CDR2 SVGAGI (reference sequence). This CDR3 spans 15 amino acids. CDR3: CASRPQDRVNQPQHF. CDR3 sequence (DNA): TGTGCCAGCAGGCCCCAGGACAGGGTCAATCAGCCCCAGCATTTT.